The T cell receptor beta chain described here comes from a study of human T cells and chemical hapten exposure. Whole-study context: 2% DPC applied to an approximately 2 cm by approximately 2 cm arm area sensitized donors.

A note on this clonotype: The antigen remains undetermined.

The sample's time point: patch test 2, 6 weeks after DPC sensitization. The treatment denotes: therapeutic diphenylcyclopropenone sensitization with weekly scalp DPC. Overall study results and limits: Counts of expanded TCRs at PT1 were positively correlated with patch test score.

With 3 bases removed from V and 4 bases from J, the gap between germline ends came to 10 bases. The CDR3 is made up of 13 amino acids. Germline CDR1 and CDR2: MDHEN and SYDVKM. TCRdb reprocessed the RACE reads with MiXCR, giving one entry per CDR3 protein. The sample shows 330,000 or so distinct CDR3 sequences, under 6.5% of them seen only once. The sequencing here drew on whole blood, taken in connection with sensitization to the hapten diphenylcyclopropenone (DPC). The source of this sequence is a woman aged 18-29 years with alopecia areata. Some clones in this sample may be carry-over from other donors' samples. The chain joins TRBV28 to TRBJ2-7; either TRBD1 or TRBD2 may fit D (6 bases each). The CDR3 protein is CASSLGGQYEQYF. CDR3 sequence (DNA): TGTGCCAGCAGTTTGGGGGGCCAGTACGAGCAGTACTTC.